This T cell receptor beta chain originates from a study of shared clonotypes between healthy human individuals (dated by TCRdb to about 2020). For the study in its entirety: The cohort included three men and two women between 18 and 49 years of age. Per donor, leukapheresis produced somewhere between about 0.9 and 9.5 billion PBMCs. Different laboratories and diverse techniques were used to prepare libraries and sequence TCR repertoires, to increase sequencing depth and limit assay-specific biases. To estimate repertoire size and how much clonotype sharing occurs between individuals, the study deeply sequenced the blood TCR repertoires of five or six healthy adults. For each donor, three plates each were used for CD4 naive and CD4 memory, two plates were used for CD8 naive, and one plate was used for CD8 memory. Overall study results and their limits: Rarefaction of sorted-subset datasets indicated incomplete sequencing despite the large sequencing depth. Naive subsets generally had larger estimated clonotype richness than memory subsets. About 5% of naive CD4, 3.5% of naive CD8, 2.3% of memory CD4, and 0.4% of memory CD8 clonotypes were shared across a few donors. Clonotypes shared by all four sorted-subset donors showed higher generation probabilities than non-shared clonotypes. Based on pairwise subsampling, the degree of clonotype sharing among donors was expected to be affected by sequencing depth. The small number of donors limited the genetic and exposure-history diversity represented. Sampling was restricted to blood, and TCR repertoires in tissue are likely to differ from TCR repertoires in blood.

Using the deep immunoSEQ assay, multiplex PCR amplified TCR CDR3 regions from genomic DNA. Extracted genomic DNA from each cell subset was distributed evenly across all wells of several immunoSEQ 96-well plates, and each plate was treated as a replicate. For sorted subsets, around 200 ng genomic DNA, equal to some 30,000 T cell genomes, was loaded into each replicate PCR. Purified libraries were measured with a Qubit 3.0 fluorometer, size-checked on a Bioanalyzer 2100, and measured again with the KAPA Library Quantification kit. A separate single-read 150-cycle Illumina NextSeq 550 flow cell was used to sequence each immunoSEQ 96-well plate. Per the source publication's procedure: Because only junctional sequences without quality scores were contained in the immunoSEQ output, filtering matching that applied to full-length reads could not be performed. To assign V/J genes and CDR3, sequences were annotated against IMGT germline references using PyIR, a Python wrapper for IgBLAST v1.9. Any read was removed if the V/J assignment was weak (E-value above 1e-6), the CDR3 was missing, or the read contained stop codons, out-of-frame junctions, or ambiguous translated residues. V3J clonotypes were defined as sequences sharing an identical inferred V gene, J gene, and CDR3 amino acid sequence. Percentage overlap between repertoires was computed as shared unique clonotypes divided by the size of the smaller repertoire. Three approaches were used to assess repertoire richness: RTK rarefaction, the Chao1 estimator, and Recon v2.1 estimates of unobserved clonotypes. Generation probabilities for all TCRbeta clonotypes obtained by the gDNA method from several donors were computed using OLGA. In its TCRdb copy, this immuneACCESS table keeps in-frame sequences only and misses some clones. Where compared with another copy, unresolved V genes explain less than half of these, and the others have no known cause. That table furnishes V, J and clone size, whereas the DNA furnished D and trimming. The sample table holds about 2 million clones, of which less than 95% were seen once. The ten biggest clones cover 0.95% to 1.5% of the sample.

CD8 naive samples were obtained by positive selection for CCR7 among CD45RO-negative cells, yielding a CD45RA+CCR7+ population from which TemRA cells were excluded. The donors were healthy, HIV-negative adults with no recently reported acute infections or vaccinations. All donors were Caucasian adults living in Nashville, Tennessee, USA. Blood was collected by leukapheresis, and PBMCs were isolated by Ficoll-Histopaque density gradient centrifugation and then cryopreserved in liquid nitrogen vapor phase. Analytical flow cytometry was used to check the purity and quantity of every magnetically sorted T cell population. Genomic DNA was isolated from every sorted fraction and measured by UV absorbance on a Nanodrop 2000c. As for this clone: Its antigen is still unknown. It has no much larger one-base neighbor in the sample; base qualities were not kept.

The germline V and J ends show losses of 7 bases and 6 bases respectively, and no gene match explains 8 bases of the junction. The germline V gene gives CDR1 as SNHLY and CDR2 as FYNNEI. The CDR3 sequence holds 13 residues, the cysteine and phenylalanine included. Just the 39-base CDR3 DNA is kept, in frame starting at base 1. The sequence is built from TRBV2 and TRBJ2-7, and TRBD2 matches 8 of the central bases. The sequenced sample was naive CD8+ T cells sorted from blood. In light of the paper, this sample's cell subset or site label describes: CD45RA+CCR7+. This clonotype was obtained from a man aged 18 to 30 in good health. CDR3 sequence: CASMGTSRFEQYF. The DNA is TGTGCCAGCATGGGGACTAGTCGGTTCGAGCAGTACTTC.